One and the same sample provided the 24 T cell receptor beta chains below, sequenced in a study of T-cell reconstitution after alpha-beta-depleted transplantation in children. As it was prepared, the TCRbeta library received unique molecular identifiers. From the PCR reads, TCRdb called clonotypes with MiXCR, one entry per CDR3 protein. This table has about 440,000 distinct CDR3 sequences, about 40% appearing once. Sequencing used PBMCs, obtained before TCRalphabeta/CD19-depleted stem cell transplant. All receptors derive from a girl aged 2 to 9 with aplastic anemia, due to receive a stem cell transplant.

There are a few counts of this clonotype. The gene calls are TRBV5-1 and TRBJ2-1; the D call may be TRBD1 or TRBD2 (6 bases each). CDR1 and CDR2 from the germline V gene are SGHRS and YFSETQ. Trimming stripped 0 bases from V and 9 bases from J, with 13 bases between. There are 14 residues in the CDR3. CDR3 sequence (DNA): TGCGCCAGCAGCTTGGACACGGGGGCAGGTGAGCAGTTCTTC. Protein sequence: CASSLDTGAGEQFF.

This clonotype was found many times. The rearrangement links TRBV4-3 to TRBJ2-1, with D uncertain. CDR1 is LGHNA, CDR2 YSLEER, per germline. The CDR3 length is 14 residues. Between the trimmed V and J ends, which lost 0 bases and 5 bases, there was a span of 8 bases. CDR3 nucleotide sequence: TGCGCCAGCAGCCAAGATCCAGGAAACAATGAGCAGTTCTTC. Amino acids: CASSQDPGNNEQFF.

This clonotype came up many times. V is TRBV12-3 or TRBV12-4 and J is TRBJ1-1; D gene unclear. The CDR3 runs 14 residues. The V end was cut by 1 base, the J end by 1 base, with 7 bases between. The CDR3 loop is CASSLGAGNTEAFF. CDR3 DNA: TGTGCCAGCAGTTTAGGCGCGGGGAACACTGAAGCTTTCTTT.

This clonotype appeared a single time. The CDR3: CAWRGHGGNTIYF. The CDR3 region has the DNA TGTGCCTGGAGGGGACACGGTGGAAACACCATATATTTT. The chain carries TRBV30 and TRBJ1-3; TRBD1 is a possible D gene (6 bases). Germline V lookup: CDR1 GTSNPN, CDR2 SVGIG (reference sequence). The CDR3 contains 13 residues. Trimming stripped 3 bases from V and 3 bases from J, with 9 bases between.

This clonotype has more than one count but fewer than ten. The rearrangement links TRBV5-1 to TRBJ1-1, with TRBD1 as a possible D gene (5 bases). The CDR3 contains 14 residues. Trimming cost V 7 bases and J 3 bases, with 16 bases left between them. Germline CDR1 SGHRS, CDR2 YFSETQ. Here the CDR3 DNA reads TGCGCCAGCGGATTGCCAGGGTCGGACACTGAAGCTTTCTTT. Translating it yields CASGLPGSDTEAFF.

The V call is TRBV20-1, the J call TRBJ2-1; no firm D call. Germline CDR1 reads DFQATT; CDR2 reads SNEGSKA (reference sequence). Trimming stripped 0 bases from V and 6 bases from J, with 9 bases between. The CDR3 sequence is 13 residues long. CDR3 sequence (DNA): TGCAGTGCTAGAGATGGGAAACCCAATGAGCAGTTCTTC. Its protein is CSARDGKPNEQFF.

Only one count was recorded for this clonotype. This rearrangement joins TRBV5-1 to TRBJ2-3; the D gene could be TRBD1 or TRBD2 (5 bases each). CDR1 and CDR2 from the germline V gene are SGHRS and YFSETQ. This CDR3 has 15 residues. Trimming took off 2 bases at V and 0 bases at J, with 10 bases between the two ends. The CDR3 DNA follows: TGCGCCAGCAGCTTCGGGACGGCTAGCACAGATACGCAGTATTTT. Its protein is CASSFGTASTDTQYF.

This chain uses TRBV12-3 or TRBV12-4 with TRBJ1-5; D gene unclear. V lost 2 bases, J lost 9 bases, and 17 bases lay in between. The CDR3 spans 15 residues. In DNA form, the CDR3 reads TGTGCCAGCAGTTTACGGTCTTCCATCCCCACGCCCCAGCATTTT. This encodes CASSLRSSIPTPQHF.

This clonotype showed up many times. The V call is TRBV5-5, the J call TRBJ2-1, with a tentative D call TRBD2 (6 bases). CDR1 is SGHKS, CDR2 YYEKEE, per germline (reference sequence). Trimming removed 4 bases at V and 6 bases at J, with 14 bases between. This CDR3 has 14 amino acids. The CDR3 DNA reads as TGTGCCAGCAGCACCGGGACTTTAGGCAATGAGCAGTTCTTC. Translating gives CASSTGTLGNEQFF.

The V and J genes are TRBV12-3 or TRBV12-4 and TRBJ1-2, with D unresolved. V was clipped by 6 bases and J by 9 bases, with 11 bases between them. The CDR3 covers 11 residues. CDR3 sequence: CASRARRSYTF. CDR3 nucleotides: TGTGCCAGCAGAGCTCGTCGGAGCTACACCTTC.

The chain is built from TRBV28 and TRBJ1-1; 9 bases map to TRBD1. Germline-derived CDR1 and CDR2 are MDHEN and SYDVKM. The CDR3 extends over 17 amino acids. After removal of 4 bases from V and 1 base from J, the junction contained 10 bases not matched to a gene. DNA of the CDR3: TGTGCCAGCAGTTCCGGGACAGGGAGAGACCGGAACACTGAAGCTTTCTTT. Translation: CASSSGTGRDRNTEAFF.

The chain has TRBV12-3 or TRBV12-4 and TRBJ2-7; the D is unclear. The length of the CDR3 is 12 residues. Trimming cost V 3 bases and J 12 bases, with 15 bases left between them. CDR3 DNA: TGTGCCAGCAGTTTGGGGTCCGGGCTAGGGTACTTC. It is translated as CASSLGSGLGYF.

This clonotype showed up many times. The chain carries TRBV11-2 and TRBJ2-3; TRBD1 is a possible D gene (5 bases). The germline CDR1 and CDR2 sequences are SGHAT and FQNNGV. The ends were cut back, 5 bases at V and 4 bases at J, with 16 bases in the middle. The CDR3 is 15 residues long. CDR3 nucleotide sequence: TGTGCCAGCAGCACAGGTAGTGAGCCCGCAGATACGCAGTATTTT. Protein product: CASSTGSEPADTQYF. The variable domain in full, with the rest retrieved from reference TRBV11-2 and TRBJ2-3, is EAGVAQSPRYKIIEKRQSVAFWCNPISGHATLYWYQQILGQGPKLLIQFQNNGVVDDSQLPKDRFSAERLKGVDSTLKIQPAKLEDSAVYLCASSTGSEPADTQYFGPGTRLTVL.

The chain carries TRBV5-1 and TRBJ2-7; 7 bases map to TRBD1. The CDR3 consists of 14 residues. J lost 3 bases, V lost 4 bases, and 7 bases had no gene match. Germline V gives CDR1 SGHRS, CDR2 YFSETQ. CDR3 nucleotide sequence: TGCGCCAGCAGCCCCACGACAGGGTTCTACGAGCAGTACTTC. Its protein is CASSPTTGFYEQYF.

The rearrangement links TRBV6-5 to TRBJ2-2, with D tentatively TRBD2 (8 bases). Germline values: CDR1 MNHEY, CDR2 SVGAGI. The CDR3 is 19 amino acids. The V end was cut by 2 bases, the J end by 7 bases, with 26 bases between. CDR3 coding DNA: TGTGCCAGCAGTTACAGGAGTCGGGGGGGCAGGGGGAGTGGCGGGGAGCTGTTTTTT. Protein: CASSYRSRGGRGSGGELFF.

V is TRBV5-1 and J is TRBJ2-7; possibly TRBD2 for D (7 bases). The V gene lost 6 bases and the J gene lost 2 bases, with 18 bases spanning the gap. The length of the CDR3 is 15 residues. Germline V gene lookup returns CDR1 SGHRS and CDR2 YFSETQ. The CDR3, as DNA: TGCGCCAGCATCGAGGGCGGGGGACAAACCTACGAGCAGTACTTC. Its protein is CASIEGGGQTYEQYF.

The gene calls are TRBV20-1 and TRBJ1-1; D unclear. Deletions cut 1 base from V and 3 bases from J, with 9 bases between. Germline V gene sequence: CDR1 DFQATT, CDR2 SNEGSKA (reference sequence). CDR3 length: 13 residues. DNA for the CDR3: TGCAGTGCTAGAGCGACCCGTGACACTGAAGCTTTCTTT. It is translated as CSARATRDTEAFF.

The chain joins TRBV3-1 to TRBJ2-7, with D unresolved. This CDR3 has 14 residues. Looked up from germline, CDR1 is LGHDT and CDR2 is YNNKEL (reference sequence). V was trimmed by 1 base and J by 7 bases, leaving 14 bases between them. This chain's CDR3 is CASSQVGTVREQYF. The CDR3 DNA reads as TGTGCCAGCAGCCAAGTAGGAACGGTTCGGGAGCAGTACTTC.

The chain links TRBV7-3 to TRBJ2-5; D gene uncertain. The CDR3 spans 14 residues. The V and J ends lost 5 bases and 5 bases respectively, with 15 bases between them. From germline, CDR1 is SGHTA and CDR2 FQGTGA. The DNA for the CDR3 is TGTGCCAGCAGCGTCGGTACGGGCTCGGAGACCCAGTACTTC. This gives the protein CASSVGTGSETQYF.

This clonotype was counted between two and nine times. The chain couples TRBV10-1 to TRBJ2-1, with TRBD1 identical over 9 bases. CDR1 is WNHNN, CDR2 SYGVQD, per germline (reference sequence). The CDR3 sequence is 16 residues long. The V and J ends lost 4 bases and 6 bases, in that order; junction bases with no gene match: 10. CDR3 region: CASSAPAGTGSNEQFF. The DNA of the CDR3 is TGCGCCAGCAGTGCCCCGGCCGGGACAGGGTCCAATGAGCAGTTCTTC.

By proportion, this clonotype is medium-sized. This chain connects TRBV4-2 to TRBJ2-5; 10 positions agree with TRBD2. Trimming at V came to 4 bases and at J to 5 bases, leaving 7 bases not matched to a gene. The germline CDR1 and CDR2 sequences are LGHNA and YNFKEQ. This CDR3 comprises 15 residues. CDR3 residues: CASSPLGAGGETQYF. The CDR3 coding sequence is TGTGCCAGCAGCCCCCTGGGAGCGGGAGGGGAGACCCAGTACTTC.

The V call is TRBV10-3, the J call TRBJ2-1, with TRBD2 identical over 12 bases. V lost 5 bases to trimming and J lost 4 bases; unmatched junction nucleotides: 3. This CDR3 is built from 15 residues. The germline V gene encodes CDR1 ENHRY and CDR2 SYGVKD. The CDR3 DNA reads as TGTGCCATCAGTCGGACTAGCGGGAAATACAATGAGCAGTTCTTC. Translated: CAISRTSGKYNEQFF.

CDR3 nucleotide sequence: TGCAGTGCTGTAGCGGGAGGGCCGGACACAGATACGCAGTATTTT. Protein product: CSAVAGGPDTDTQYF. The chain carries TRBV20-1 and TRBJ2-3; 11 bases fit TRBD2. The CDR3 contains 15 residues. The V gene's germline CDR1 is DFQATT and CDR2 SNEGSKA (reference sequence). Losses at the gene ends were 5 bases for V and 2 bases for J; bases not matched to a gene: 6.

This clonotype was picked up a small number of times. The chain has TRBV12-3 or TRBV12-4 and TRBJ2-2; TRBD1 might be the D (6 bases). The CDR3 extends over 14 amino acids. Trimming took 6 bases from V and 5 from J, leaving 13 bases between them. CDR3 sequence: CASRSQGPTGELFF. As DNA, the CDR3 is TGTGCCAGCAGGTCCCAGGGGCCGACCGGGGAGCTGTTTTTT.